Reported below is one T cell receptor beta chain. Its antigen is undetermined. The data derive from a study of cytomegalovirus exposure and HLA in healthy donors. Across the whole study: A data release that came early held approximately 85 million unique TCRs from HLA-typed donors. Study-level points and caveats: An analysis was carried out at a later point. It showed that HLA-associated TCR beta chains were more clonally expanded than equally common non-associated chains. It is likely that the observed cluster of highly shared sequence variants was a sequencing artifact.

The CDR3 sequence is 13 residues long. Germline CDR1 reads LNHDA; CDR2 reads SQIVND (reference sequence). The ends lost 5 bases at V and 2 bases at J; junction bases unmatched: 1. It was with 60 Vbeta and 13 Jbeta primers that the PCR ran. The table came from immunoSEQ multiplex PCR; TCRdb's copy has only in-frame clones and leaves some out. The table shows 150,000 to 200,000 clones, with about 80% occurring only once. V usage is TRBV19 and J usage is TRBJ2-5; TRBD1 matches 8 bases. The clonotype comes from a woman aged 40 to 50 in good health and CMV-seronegative. The sequenced sample was PBMCs. The CDR3 here is CASSRTGQETQYF. The CDR3 DNA is TGTGCCAGTAGTCGGACAGGGCAAGAGACCCAGTACTTC.